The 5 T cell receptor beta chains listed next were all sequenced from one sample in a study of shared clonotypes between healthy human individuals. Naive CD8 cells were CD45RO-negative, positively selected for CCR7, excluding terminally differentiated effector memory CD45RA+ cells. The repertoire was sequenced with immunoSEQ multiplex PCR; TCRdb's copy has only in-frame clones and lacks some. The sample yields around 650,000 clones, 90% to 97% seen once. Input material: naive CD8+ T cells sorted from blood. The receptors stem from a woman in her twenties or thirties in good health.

CDR3 in DNA: TGTGCCAGCAGCTTTGGGATGAACACTGAAGCTTTCTTT. Translated, it gives CASSFGMNTEAFF. The chain carries TRBV13 and TRBJ1-1, with D hard to call. The ends were cut back, 3 bases at V and 0 bases at J, with 5 bases in the middle. The CDR3 is made up of 13 amino acids. CDR1 and CDR2 (germline): PRHDT, FYEKMQ (reference sequence).

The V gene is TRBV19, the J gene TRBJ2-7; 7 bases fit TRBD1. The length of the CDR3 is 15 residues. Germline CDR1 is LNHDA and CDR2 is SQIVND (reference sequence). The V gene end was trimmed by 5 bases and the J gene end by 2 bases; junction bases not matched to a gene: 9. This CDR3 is CASSPIVGTAYEQYF. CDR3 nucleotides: TGTGCCAGTAGTCCTATAGTCGGGACAGCCTACGAGCAGTACTTC.

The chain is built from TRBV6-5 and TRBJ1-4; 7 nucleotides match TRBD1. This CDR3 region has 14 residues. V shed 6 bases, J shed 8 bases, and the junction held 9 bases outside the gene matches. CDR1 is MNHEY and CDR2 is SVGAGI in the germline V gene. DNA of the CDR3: TGTGCCAGCAGATCTACAGGGGTAGCAGAAAAACTGTTTTTT. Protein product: CASRSTGVAEKLFF.

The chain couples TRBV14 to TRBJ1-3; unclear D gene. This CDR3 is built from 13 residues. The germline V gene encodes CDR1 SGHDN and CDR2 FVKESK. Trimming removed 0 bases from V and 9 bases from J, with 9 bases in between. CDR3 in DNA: TGTGCCAGCAGCCAAGAAAATGGCTTCACCATATATTTT. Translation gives CASSQENGFTIYF.

CDR3 bases: TGTGCCAGTAGTCCATCGCGAGTGCCGTCCTACAATGAGCAGTTCTTC. Protein product: CASSPSRVPSYNEQFF. The genes are TRBV19 and TRBJ2-1; D call uncertain. The CDR3 has 16 amino acids. The germline V gene has CDR1 LNHDA and CDR2 SQIVND (reference sequence). V was trimmed by 5 bases and J by 1 base, leaving 15 bases between them. Based on the CDR3 plus reference TRBV19 and TRBJ2-1, the full variable domain is DGGITQSPKYLFRKEGQNVTLSCEQNLNHDAMYWYRQDPGQGLRLIYYSQIVNDFQKGDIAEGYSVSREKKESFPLTVTSAQKNPTAFYLCASSPSRVPSYNEQFFGPGTRLTVL.